These 20 T cell receptor beta chains came from one sample sequenced in a study of T cell changes during pregnancy in multiple sclerosis. Clones were sequenced by immunoSEQ multiplex PCR, and TCRdb holds only the in-frame ones, with some missing. The sample records about 100,000 clones, 92% being singletons. The sample was peripheral blood, taken after pregnancy. These receptors were obtained from a female donor with multiple sclerosis, enrolled in a pregnancy study.

The genes are TRBV5-3 and TRBJ1-4; maybe TRBD1 (5 bases). TRBV5-3 is an ORF; its function is uncertain. V was shortened by 4 bases and J by 7 bases, with 14 bases between the two germline ends. This CDR3 contains 14 residues. Here the CDR3 reads CARSPVLGGEKLFF. CDR3 in DNA: TGTGCCAGAAGCCCGGTCTTGGGGGGTGAAAAACTGTTTTTT.

A single count supports this clone. The genes are TRBV6-1 and TRBJ1-5; 7 nucleotides line up with TRBD1. Trimming removed 6 bases from V and 7 bases from J; junction bases left unmatched: 6. The CDR3 extends over 13 amino acids. CDR1 is MNHNS and CDR2 is SASEGT in the germline V gene. Here the CDR3 reads CASRSGGYQPQHF. Written as DNA, the CDR3 is TGTGCCAGCAGATCAGGGGGTTACCAGCCCCAGCATTTT.

The V call is TRBV5-1, the J call TRBJ1-1; D is ambiguous. Germline V CDR1 and CDR2: SGHRS, YFSETQ. The CDR3 is made up of 13 amino acids. Trimming removed 0 bases from V and 0 bases from J, with 3 bases in between. In DNA, the CDR3 is TGCGCCAGCAGCTTGGTCGTGAACACTGAAGCTTTCTTT. Protein: CASSLVVNTEAFF.

This chain connects TRBV28 to TRBJ1-5; the match to TRBD1 covers 7 bases. The trim removed 5 bases at V and 3 bases at J, leaving 4 bases unmatched. This CDR3 spans 14 amino acids. Germline V gene data show CDR1 as MDHEN and CDR2 as SYDVKM. The CDR3 DNA reads TGTGCCAGCAGTACCGACAGGGACAATCAGCCCCAGCATTTT. Its protein is CASSTDRDNQPQHF.

This clone has only one observation. CDR3 coding DNA: TGTGCCAGCACGAACTTGACGGGAGCCCGGGACAATGAGCAGTTCTTC. Translated: CASTNLTGARDNEQFF. This chain links TRBV28 with TRBJ2-1; possible D gene TRBD2, 6 bases. Deletions cut 7 bases from V and 5 bases from J, with 21 bases between. Germline CDR1 MDHEN, CDR2 SYDVKM. CDR3 size: 16 residues.

J is TRBJ2-1 and V is TRBV11-2, with 10 bases that match TRBD2. Germline-derived CDR1 and CDR2 are SGHAT and FQNNGV. This CDR3 is built from 15 residues. The V segment lost 5 bases and the J segment 8 bases; nucleotides outside the gene matches: 9. The CDR3 loop reads CASSPAGGPGYEQFF. In DNA, the CDR3 is TGTGCCAGCAGCCCAGCGGGGGGGCCGGGGTATGAGCAGTTCTTC.

This chain uses TRBV11-2 with TRBJ2-2; D is undetermined. This CDR3 comprises 14 residues. The V gene's germline CDR1 is SGHAT and CDR2 FQNNGV. Trimming cost V 5 bases and J 4 bases, with 11 bases left between them. Here the CDR3 DNA reads TGTGCCAGCAGCCCCTACTCGAGCACCGGGGAGCTGTTTTTT. This codes for CASSPYSSTGELFF.

The chain joins TRBV4-2 to TRBJ2-1, with 9 positions matching TRBD2. The CDR3 is 16 amino acids. Looked up from germline, CDR1 is LGHNA and CDR2 is YNFKEQ. V trimming: 2 bases; J trimming: 9 bases; junction bases outside the gene matches: 11. In DNA form, the CDR3 reads TGTGCCAGCAGCCAAAGCCTCGCTAGCGGGACGCCTGAGCAGTTCTTC. Protein: CASSQSLASGTPEQFF.

The V call is TRBV5-6, the J call TRBJ2-2; TRBD2 is a possible D gene (6 bases). Germline V gives CDR1 SGHDT, CDR2 YYEEEE. The CDR3 is 15 amino acids. The V and J ends lost 4 bases and 6 bases respectively, with 16 bases between them. CDR3 in amino acids: CASSVTVAGPGELFF. CDR3 DNA: TGTGCCAGCAGCGTGACGGTGGCGGGGCCCGGGGAGCTGTTTTTT.

J is TRBJ2-2 and V is TRBV9; possible D gene TRBD2, 6 bases. The CDR3 has 14 amino acids. CDR1 SGDLS and CDR2 YYNGEE come from the germline V gene. The germline V and J ends were trimmed by 4 bases and 5 bases, with 12 bases remaining between them. The CDR3 coding sequence is TGTGCCAGCAGCCCTACACTAGCAACCGGGGAGCTGTTTTTT. Its translation is CASSPTLATGELFF.

This chain joins TRBV1 and TRBJ2-7; the listed D gene, TRBD2, was not tested against the DNA. TRBV1 is deemed a pseudogene. This CDR3 contains 15 residues. The CDR3 here is CTSSQDIGNSYEQYF. The CDR3 DNA sequence: TGCACCAGCAGCCAAGATATCGGGAACTCCTACGAGCAGTACTTC.

V usage is TRBV6-6 and J usage is TRBJ2-7; TRBD2 might be the D (6 bases). The CDR3 contains 16 residues. Germline V CDR1 and CDR2: MNHNY, SVGAGI (reference sequence). Trimming removed 5 bases at V and 0 bases at J, with 17 bases between. DNA for the CDR3: TGTGCCAGCAGTCCCATGACTAGTCGGGGCTCCTACGAGCAGTACTTC. Protein: CASSPMTSRGSYEQYF.

The V call is TRBV13, the J call TRBJ1-1; D may be TRBD1 (6 bases). Germline-derived CDR1 and CDR2 are PRHDT and FYEKMQ (reference sequence). The CDR3 contains 14 residues. V was pared by 4 bases and J by 0 bases, with 9 bases between. CDR3 coding DNA: TGTGCCAGCAGCTCGGACAGACTGAACACTGAAGCTTTCTTT. Translation: CASSSDRLNTEAFF.

V is TRBV6-1 and J is TRBJ2-7, with a possible D match to TRBD1 (6 bases). Per germline, CDR1 MNHNS and CDR2 SASEGT. V was shortened by 6 bases and J by 3 bases, with 15 bases between the two germline ends. This CDR3 spans 14 amino acids. The CDR3 bases are TGTGCCAGCAGCTTGACGGGGACAATCTACGAGCAGTACTTC. Protein: CASSLTGTIYEQYF.

This chain connects TRBV27 to TRBJ1-2; 9 bases agree with TRBD1. V lost 4 bases to trimming and J lost 8 bases; unmatched junction nucleotides: 5. CDR3 length equals 13 residues. Per the germline V gene, CDR1 is MNHEY and CDR2 is SMNVEV (reference sequence). CDR3 DNA sequence: TGTGCCAGCAGTTCAGGGACAGGGTTCGGCTACACCTTC. Its protein product is CASSSGTGFGYTF.

This chain connects TRBV27 to TRBJ1-4; D is uncertain. This CDR3 comprises 15 residues. The germline V gene has CDR1 MNHEY and CDR2 SMNVEV (reference sequence). V lost 7 bases and J 0 bases, leaving 12 bases between the germline ends. CDR3: CASMRLSATNEKLFF. The CDR3 region has the DNA TGTGCCAGCATGAGACTGAGTGCAACTAATGAAAAACTGTTTTTT.

This chain joins TRBV13 and TRBJ1-6, with unresolved D. Germline CDR1 PRHDT, CDR2 FYEKMQ (reference sequence). The CDR3 sequence is 15 residues long. V shed 5 bases and J shed 3 bases, with 11 bases lying between them. CDR3 in amino acids: CASSQDQDYNSPLHF. The DNA of the CDR3 is TGTGCCAGCAGCCAGGATCAGGACTATAATTCACCCCTCCACTTT.

This chain connects TRBV28 to TRBJ2-1; 10 bases agree with TRBD2. The J segment lost 0 bases and the V segment lost 10 bases, leaving 3 bases of the junction unmatched. The CDR3 spans 14 residues. The V gene's germline CDR1 is MDHEN and CDR2 SYDVKM. The CDR3 region is CATRTSGSYNEQFF. DNA of the CDR3: TGTGCCACCAGGACTAGCGGCTCCTACAATGAGCAGTTCTTC.

The chain employs TRBV4-3 and TRBJ2-1; maybe TRBD1 (6 bases). The CDR3 consists of 14 residues. Trimming removed 0 bases at V and 7 bases at J, with 10 bases between. The germline V gene encodes CDR1 LGHNA and CDR2 YSLEER. The CDR3 is CASSQDQGGNEQFF. Written as DNA, the CDR3 is TGCGCCAGCAGCCAAGATCAAGGGGGTAATGAGCAGTTCTTC.

This chain uses TRBV7-9 with TRBJ1-1, with 7 nucleotides matching TRBD1. CDR3 length: 15 amino acids. V dropped 2 bases and J dropped 5; count of bases not matched to a gene: 8. Germline-derived CDR1 and CDR2 are SEHNR and FQNEAQ (reference sequence). The CDR3 bases are TGTGCCAGCAGCTTAAATCAAGGGGGCGCGACTGAAGCTTTCTTT. This gives the protein CASSLNQGGATEAFF. Combining the CDR3 with reference TRBV7-9 and TRBJ1-1 gives the whole variable domain DTGVSQNPRHKITKRGQNVTFRCDPISEHNRLYWYRQTLGQGPEFLTYFQNEAQLEKSRLLSDRFSAERPKGSFSTLEIQRTEQGDSAMYLCASSLNQGGATEAFFGQGTRLTVV.